The T cell receptor beta chain described here comes from a study of human T cells and chemical hapten exposure. Trimming left V 5 bases short and J 2 bases short, with 19 bases between. The CDR3 consists of 17 residues. Time point indicated: patch test 1, 2 weeks after DPC sensitization. As for treatment: therapeutic diphenylcyclopropenone sensitization with weekly scalp DPC. MiXCR was run by TCRdb on the RACE reads, yielding one entry per CDR3 protein. The sample lists just over 80,000 distinct CDR3 sequences, about 10% occurring once. The sample in question was whole blood, obtained in connection with sensitization to the hapten diphenylcyclopropenone (DPC). The chain is built from TRBV12-3 or TRBV12-4 and TRBJ1-5; D not resolved. The TCR originated in a woman between 45 and 65 years old with alopecia areata. Some clones in this sample may be carry-over from other donors' samples. The CDR3 bases are TGTGCCAGCAGTCCAAGGGCTCTCCCAGCGGGCAATCAGCCCCAGCATTTT. Amino acid sequence: CASSPRALPAGNQPQHF.